This T cell receptor beta chain was observed in a study of shared clonotypes between healthy human individuals. The assay was immunoSEQ multiplex PCR, and TCRdb's table has in-frame clones only and misses some. The sample has about 710,000 clones, around 73% seen once. Study-wide findings and caveats: What rarefaction showed was incomplete sorted-subset sequencing despite large depth.

Notes on this clone: The antigen is undetermined.

This TCR derives from a woman in her 30s in good health. Sequencing was performed on memory CD4+ T cells sorted from blood. Subset: CD45RA-negative fraction.

The CDR3 DNA sequence: TGCGCCAGCAGCCAAGAAGGACAGGCCCTCTATGGCTACACCTTC. This encodes CASSQEGQALYGYTF. The rearrangement links TRBV4-1 to TRBJ1-2; 7 nucleotides match TRBD1. The CDR3 is made up of 15 amino acids. The V segment lost 0 bases and the J segment 4 bases; nucleotides outside the gene matches: 5. Germline V lookup: CDR1 MGHRA, CDR2 YSYEKL.